This passage covers 4 T cell receptor beta chains from one sample sequenced in a study of early T cells in non-severe SARS-CoV-2 infection. TCRdb re-called the 5' RACE reads through MiXCR, storing one row per CDR3 protein. The sample lists around 81,000 distinct CDR3 sequences; around 15% were seen once. The sample taken for sequencing was whole blood. The source of these receptors is an adult who was a healthcare worker with PCR-confirmed SARS-CoV-2 infection or an uninfected control (not recorded which).

V gene TRBV5-5 combines with J gene TRBJ1-1; D gene uncertain. V lost 2 bases to trimming and J lost 1 base, with 6 bases between them. Germline V gene data show CDR1 as SGHKS and CDR2 as YYEKEE (reference sequence). This CDR3 region has 13 residues. CDR3 in DNA: TGTGCCAGCAGCTTTCAAGGGAACACTGAAGCTTTCTTT. It codes for CASSFQGNTEAFF.

This clonotype was counted only a few times. The chain uses TRBV5-1 and TRBJ2-7; the match to TRBD1 covers 10 bases. The germline CDR1 and CDR2 sequences are SGHRS and YFSETQ. The V and J ends lost 0 bases and 5 bases, in that order; junction bases with no gene match: 2. The CDR3 covers 14 residues. CDR3 sequence reads: CASSLGQGANEQYF. CDR3 DNA: TGCGCCAGCAGCTTGGGACAGGGGGCAAACGAGCAGTACTTC.

V and J are TRBV3-1 and TRBJ2-7, with TRBD1 as a possible D gene (6 bases). Germline V lookup: CDR1 LGHDT, CDR2 YNNKEL (reference sequence). V was cut by 4 bases and J by 4 bases, with 11 bases left in between. This CDR3 has 13 residues. This chain's CDR3 is CASSPGQPYEQYF. For the CDR3, the DNA is TGTGCCAGCAGCCCTGGACAGCCGTACGAGCAGTACTTC.

This chain links TRBV20-1 with TRBJ2-3, with TRBD2 matching over 7 bases. This CDR3 is built from 16 residues. Trimming cost V 3 bases and J 1 base; bases outside gene matches: 10. Germline V gene lookup returns CDR1 DFQATT and CDR2 SNEGSKA (reference sequence). The CDR3 loop is CSASKRGTPRTDTQYF. The CDR3 bases are TGCAGTGCTAGTAAGCGGGGCACCCCTCGCACAGATACGCAGTATTTT.